This passage covers 9 T cell receptor beta chains from one sample sequenced in a study of PD-1 blockade in mismatch repair-deficient tumors (dated by TCRdb to 2017 to 2019). Libraries were made using the immunoSEQ multiplex PCR assay. The source is immuneACCESS, and TCRdb retained only in-frame sequences with V and J called. Part of the clones is not carried over; for the studies checked, unresolved V genes explain less than half of this, and the remainder is unexplained. Across this sample there are about 110,000 clones, with around 80% seen only once. 4% to 6% of the sample is held by the ten biggest clonotypes. Source: peripheral blood, taken about 60 weeks after starting pembrolizumab. The receptors were gathered from an adult with mismatch repair-deficient cancer.

This chain connects TRBV9 to TRBJ2-1, with TRBD2 matching 11 bases. CDR3 size: 16 residues. CDR1 and CDR2 from the germline V gene are SGDLS and YYNGEE. After removal of 4 bases from V and 2 bases from J, the junction contained 5 bases not matched to a gene. CDR3 sequence: CASSFGTSGAYNEQFF. The CDR3 DNA sequence: TGTGCCAGCAGCTTCGGGACTAGCGGAGCCTACAATGAGCAGTTCTTC. The whole variable domain, filled in from reference TRBV9 and TRBJ2-1, reads DSGVTQTPKHLITATGQRVTLRCSPRSGDLSVYWYQQSLDQGLQFLIQYYNGEERAKGNILERFSAQQFPDLHSELNLSSLELGDSALYFCASSFGTSGAYNEQFFGPGTRLTVL.

The genes are TRBV7-3 and TRBJ1-1, with a possible D match to TRBD1 (6 bases). Germline CDR1 is SGHTA and CDR2 is FQGTGA. The CDR3 is made up of 13 amino acids. V was pared by 6 bases and J by 1 base, with 9 bases between. CDR3 sequence: CASSKQGNTEAFF. As DNA, the CDR3 is TGTGCCAGCAGTAAACAGGGGAACACTGAAGCTTTCTTT.

This clone occurred once. The chain links TRBV7-2 to TRBJ1-2; the D gene is possibly TRBD1 (6 bases). The CDR3 runs to 15 residues. Germline assignment: CDR1 SGHTA and CDR2 FQGNSA. V dropped 4 bases and J dropped 0 bases, with 12 bases sitting between them. CDR3 sequence: CASSSYREANYGYTF. For the CDR3, the DNA is TGTGCCAGCAGCTCCTACAGGGAAGCTAACTATGGCTACACCTTC. The full variable domain, rest sourced from reference TRBV7-2 and TRBJ1-2, is GAGVSQSPSNKVTEKGKDVELRCDPISGHTALYWYRQSLGQGLEFLIYFQGNSAPDKSGLPSDRFSAERTGGSVSTLTIQRTQQEDSAVYLCASSSYREANYGYTFGSGTRLTVV.

V is TRBV7-2 and J is TRBJ1-1; the D gene is possibly TRBD1 (5 bases). Germline loops: CDR1 SGHTA, CDR2 FQGNSA. The CDR3 covers 16 residues. Deletions cut 3 bases from V and 4 bases from J, with 18 bases between. This CDR3 is CASSLTIQGEGTEAFF. DNA of the CDR3: TGTGCCAGCAGCTTGACAATTCAGGGAGAGGGCACTGAAGCTTTCTTT.

DNA for the CDR3: TGTGCCAGCAGTGAACTGGGGACGACTGAAGCTTTCTTT. Encoded protein: CASSELGTTEAFF. This chain links TRBV6-1 with TRBJ1-1, with a possible D match to TRBD1 (5 bases). The CDR3 runs to 13 residues. The V gene's germline CDR1 is MNHNS and CDR2 SASEGT. Trimming stripped 2 bases from V and 5 bases from J, with 9 bases between.

This rearrangement joins TRBV6-6 to TRBJ2-3; tentatively, D is TRBD1 or TRBD2 (5 bases each). The CDR3 sequence is 12 residues long. Germline V CDR1 and CDR2: MNHNY, SVGAGI (reference sequence). Trimming removed 6 bases at V and 7 bases at J, with 11 bases between. The CDR3 region is CASSMGPNTQYF. The DNA of the CDR3 is TGTGCCAGCAGCATGGGACCAAATACGCAGTATTTT.

The rearrangement links TRBV7-9 to TRBJ2-5; D gene ambiguous. CDR3 length: 13 residues. V was cut by 1 base and J by 4 bases, with 7 bases left in between. From germline, CDR1 is SEHNR and CDR2 FQNEAQ (reference sequence). The CDR3 sequence: CASSLVFTETQYF. In DNA, the CDR3 is TGTGCCAGCAGCTTAGTGTTTACAGAGACCCAGTACTTC.

The chain carries TRBV11-1 and TRBJ2-7; D is ambiguous. Germline V gives CDR1 SGHAT, CDR2 FQDESV (reference sequence). CDR3 size: 15 residues. V lost 3 bases and J lost 3, with 15 bases in between. The CDR3: CASSLDRIGNYEQYF. The CDR3 DNA follows: TGTGCCAGCAGCTTGGACCGAATAGGGAACTACGAGCAGTACTTC.

This chain connects TRBV6-6 to TRBJ2-7; D ambiguous. Germline V lookup: CDR1 MNHNY, CDR2 SVGAGI (reference sequence). Trimming stripped 3 bases from V and 2 bases from J, with 14 bases between. This CDR3 contains 15 residues. The CDR3 DNA follows: TGTGCCAGCAGTTATACCGGGTTGGGAACCTACGAGCAGTACTTC. Protein sequence: CASSYTGLGTYEQYF.